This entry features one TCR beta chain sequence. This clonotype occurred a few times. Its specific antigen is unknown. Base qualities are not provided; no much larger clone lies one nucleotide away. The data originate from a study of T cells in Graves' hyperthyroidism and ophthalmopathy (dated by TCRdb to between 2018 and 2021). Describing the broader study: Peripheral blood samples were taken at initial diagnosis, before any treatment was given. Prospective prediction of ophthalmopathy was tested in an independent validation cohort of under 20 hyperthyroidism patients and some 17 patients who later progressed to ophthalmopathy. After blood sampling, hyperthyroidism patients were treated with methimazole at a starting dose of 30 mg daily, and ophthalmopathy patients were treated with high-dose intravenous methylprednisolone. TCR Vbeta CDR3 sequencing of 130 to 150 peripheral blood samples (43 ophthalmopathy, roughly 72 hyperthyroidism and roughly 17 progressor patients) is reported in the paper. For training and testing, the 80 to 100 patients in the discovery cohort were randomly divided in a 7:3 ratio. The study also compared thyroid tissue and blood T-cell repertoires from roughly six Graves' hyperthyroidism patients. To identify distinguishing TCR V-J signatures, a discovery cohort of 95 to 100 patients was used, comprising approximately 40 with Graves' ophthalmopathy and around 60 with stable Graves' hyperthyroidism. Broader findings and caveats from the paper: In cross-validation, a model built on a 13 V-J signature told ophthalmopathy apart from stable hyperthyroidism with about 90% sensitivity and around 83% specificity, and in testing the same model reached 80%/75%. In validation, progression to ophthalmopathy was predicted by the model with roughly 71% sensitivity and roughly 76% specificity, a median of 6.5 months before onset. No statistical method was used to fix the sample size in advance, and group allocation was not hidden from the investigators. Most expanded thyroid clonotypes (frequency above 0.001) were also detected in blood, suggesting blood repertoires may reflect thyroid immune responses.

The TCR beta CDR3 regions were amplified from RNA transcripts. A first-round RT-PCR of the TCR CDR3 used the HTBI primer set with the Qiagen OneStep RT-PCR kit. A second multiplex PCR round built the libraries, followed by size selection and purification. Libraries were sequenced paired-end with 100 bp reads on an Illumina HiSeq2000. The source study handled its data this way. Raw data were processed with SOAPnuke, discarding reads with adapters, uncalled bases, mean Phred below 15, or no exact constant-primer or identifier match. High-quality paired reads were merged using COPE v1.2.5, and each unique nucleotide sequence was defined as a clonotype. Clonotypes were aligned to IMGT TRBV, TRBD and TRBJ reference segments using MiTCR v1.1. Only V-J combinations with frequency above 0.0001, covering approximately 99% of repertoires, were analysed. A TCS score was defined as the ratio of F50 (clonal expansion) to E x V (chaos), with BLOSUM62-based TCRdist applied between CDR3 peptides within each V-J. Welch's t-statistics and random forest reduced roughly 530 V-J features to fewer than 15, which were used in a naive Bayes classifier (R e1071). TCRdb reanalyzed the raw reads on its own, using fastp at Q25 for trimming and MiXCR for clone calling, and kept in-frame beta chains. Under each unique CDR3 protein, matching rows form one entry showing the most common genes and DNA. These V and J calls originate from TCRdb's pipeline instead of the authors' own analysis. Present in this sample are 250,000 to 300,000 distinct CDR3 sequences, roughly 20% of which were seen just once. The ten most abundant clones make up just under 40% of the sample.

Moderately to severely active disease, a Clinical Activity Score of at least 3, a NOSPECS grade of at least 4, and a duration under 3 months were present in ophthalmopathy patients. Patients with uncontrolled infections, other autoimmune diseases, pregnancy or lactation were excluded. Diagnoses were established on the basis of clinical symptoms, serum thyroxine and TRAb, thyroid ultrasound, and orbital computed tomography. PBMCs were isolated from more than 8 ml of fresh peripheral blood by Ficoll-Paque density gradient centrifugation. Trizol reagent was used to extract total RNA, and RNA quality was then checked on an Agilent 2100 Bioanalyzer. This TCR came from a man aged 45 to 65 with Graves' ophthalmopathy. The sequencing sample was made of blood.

Here the CDR3 is given as CSVESEGYEQYF. The DNA sequence is given as TGCAGCGTTGAAAGTGAGGGCTACGAGCAGTACTTC. Recombination connected TRBV29-1 to TRBJ2-7; TRBD2 might be the D gene, on 5 matching bases. Between the V and J ends, shortened by 2 bases and 3 bases respectively, the junction contains 8 bases. For CDR1 and CDR2, the germline V gene lists SQVTM and ANQGSEA. The CDR3 sequence holds 12 residues, the cysteine and phenylalanine included. CDR3 DNA only is kept here, 36 bases in frame from base 1.